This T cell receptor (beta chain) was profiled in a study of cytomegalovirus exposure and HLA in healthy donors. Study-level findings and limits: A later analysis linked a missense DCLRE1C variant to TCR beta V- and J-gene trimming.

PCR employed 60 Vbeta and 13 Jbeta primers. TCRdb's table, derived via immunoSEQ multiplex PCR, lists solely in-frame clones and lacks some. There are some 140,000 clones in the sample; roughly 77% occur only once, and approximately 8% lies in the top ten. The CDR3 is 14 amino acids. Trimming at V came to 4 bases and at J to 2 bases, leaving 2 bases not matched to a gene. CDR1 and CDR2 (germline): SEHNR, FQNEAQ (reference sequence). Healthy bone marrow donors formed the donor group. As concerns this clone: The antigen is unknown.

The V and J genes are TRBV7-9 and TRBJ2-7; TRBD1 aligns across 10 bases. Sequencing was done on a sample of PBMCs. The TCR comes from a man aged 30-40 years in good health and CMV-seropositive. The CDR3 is CASSSGQGTYEQYF. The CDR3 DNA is TGTGCCAGCAGCTCGGGACAGGGGACCTACGAGCAGTACTTC.